A selection of T cell receptor beta chains follows, all from one sample in a study of T-cell reconstitution after alpha-beta-depleted transplantation in children. Each CDR3 protein is one row after TCRdb ran MiXCR on the PCR reads. The repertoire has about a million distinct CDR3 sequences, about 30% of them found once; the top ten carry roughly 28%. The specimen was PBMCs, mostly from graft donor cells, collected 360 days after TCRalphabeta/CD19-depleted stem cell transplant. These receptors all stem from a boy under three years old who had a stem cell transplant for SCID, so the T cells may come from the graft donor. Each CDR3 is given with its conserved first and last residue. A D gene is named only where the DNA matches it firmly. The listing skips clone size in some rows; elsewhere it reads once, few, many or a size class.

>NA|NA|TRBJ1-6|TRBV20-1
TGCAGTGCTAGAGCTGGGGGGGGTTCACCCCTCCACTTT
CSARAGGGSPLHF
>NA|NA|TRBJ1-2|TRBV12-3/TRBV12-4
TGTGCCAGCAGTTTAGCCTACGTGGGGATTTTCTATGGCTACACCTTC
CASSLAYVGIFYGYTF
>NA|NA|TRBJ2-5|TRBV6-5
TGTGCCAGCAGTAATAGCGAAGAGACCCAGTACTTC
CASSNSEETQYF
>NA|NA|TRBJ2-4|TRBV20-1
TGCAGTGCTGGAACGACTTGGCTAGCCAAAAACATTCAGTACTTC
CSAGTTWLAKNIQYF
>few|NA|TRBJ2-5|TRBV4-3
TGCGCCAGCAGCCAAGAGGGCAGGGACGAAGAGACCCAGTACTTC
CASSQEGRDEETQYF
>few|NA|TRBJ1-3|TRBV5-1
TGCGCCAGCAGCTTGGCCGGGGGGAACTCTGGAAACACCATATATTTT
CASSLAGGNSGNTIYF
>few|TRBD1|TRBJ1-1|TRBV5-1
TGCGCCAGCAGCTCCGACAGGGGGTTGATGGAGAACACTGAAGCTTTCTTT
CASSSDRGLMENTEAFF
>few|NA|TRBJ1-1|TRBV5-1
TGCGCCAGCAGCCGCGGAGGGGGGGCGCGGGACACTGAAGCTTTCTTT
CASSRGGGARDTEAFF
>NA|TRBD1|TRBJ2-2|TRBV25-1
TGTGCCAGCAGTGGGTTGGTTCACAGGGGGTCCGGGGAGCTGTTTTTT
CASSGLVHRGSGELFF
>few|NA|TRBJ2-3|TRBV29-1
TGCAGCGTTGAAGATCTCAATACGCAGTATTTT
CSVEDLNTQYF
>NA|NA|TRBJ2-5|TRBV12-3/TRBV12-4
TGTGCCACCCAACGAGCATGGGCTGGGGAAGAGACCCAGTACTTC
CATQRAWAGEETQYF
>NA|NA|TRBJ2-1|TRBV12-3/TRBV12-4
TGTGCCAGCAGTTTTTGGACTTCCACCAATGAGCAGTTCTTC
CASSFWTSTNEQFF
>NA|TRBD2|TRBJ2-1|TRBV25-1
TGTGCCAGCAGTGATCAGGGTAGACTAGCGGGAGGGCCGGGGTACAATGAGCAGTTCTTC
CASSDQGRLAGGPGYNEQFF
>NA|NA|TRBJ1-4|TRBV28
TGTGCCAGCAGTTTATCAAGGGTCACTAATGAAAAACTGTTTTTT
CASSLSRVTNEKLFF
>NA|TRBD1|TRBJ1-6|TRBV12-3/TRBV12-4
TGTGCCAGCACCCGGGACAGGGCCTTTGGTTCACCCCTCCACTTT
CASTRDRAFGSPLHF
>NA|TRBD1|TRBJ2-3|TRBV5-1
TGCGCCAGCAGCCCTCCCGGGACAGCGAACACAGATACGCAGTATTTT
CASSPPGTANTDTQYF
>NA|NA|TRBJ1-2|TRBV20-1
TGCAGTGCTCTCAGCCCCTATGGCTACACCTTC
CSALSPYGYTF
>NA|TRBD2|TRBJ2-1|TRBV6-2/TRBV6-3
TGTGCCAGCACCGATAGCGGGGGGGGTGGCAATGAGCAGTTCTTC
CASTDSGGGGNEQFF
>NA|TRBD1|TRBJ1-6|TRBV5-1
TGCGCCAGCAGCTCCCGGACAGGCGATAATTCACCCCTCCACTTT
CASSSRTGDNSPLHF
>NA|NA|TRBJ1-4|TRBV4-3
TGCGCCAGCAGCCAAGGTGCAAGGGTTGGTAATGAAAAACTGTTTTTT
CASSQGARVGNEKLFF
>NA|NA|TRBJ1-5|TRBV5-1
TGCGCCAGCAGCTTGGAAAGACAGCTTAGCAATCAGCCCCAGCATTTT
CASSLERQLSNQPQHF
>few|NA|TRBJ2-3|TRBV3-1
TGTGCCAGCAGCGACGAGCGGGTTAGGGGAGATACGCAGTATTTT
CASSDERVRGDTQYF
>NA|TRBD2|TRBJ2-1|TRBV5-6
TGTGCCAGCAGAGACTGGGCTAGCGGGGGGGCGGATGAGCAGTTCTTC
CASRDWASGGADEQFF
>NA|NA|TRBJ2-7|TRBV7-9
TGTGCCAGCAGCTTGTCAGTAGGCGAGCAGTACTTC
CASSLSVGEQYF
>NA|NA|TRBJ2-1|TRBV4-1
TGCGCCAGCAGCCAAGACCGTACCAACTACAATGAGCAGTTCTTC
CASSQDRTNYNEQFF
>NA|TRBD1|TRBJ2-5|TRBV9
TGTGCCAGCAGCGTCTCGACAGGGGACCAAGAGACCCAGTACTTC
CASSVSTGDQETQYF
>few|NA|TRBJ2-3|TRBV7-9
TGTGCCAGCAGCCCAAATCTCAGGTCCAGCACAGATACGCAGTATTTT
CASSPNLRSSTDTQYF
>NA|TRBD2|TRBJ2-3|TRBV5-5
TGTGCCAGCAGCCGGACTAGCGGGGGAAGTGGTACGCAGTATTTT
CASSRTSGGSGTQYF
>NA|NA|TRBJ1-6|TRBV5-1
TGCGCCAGCAGCGCGTCAGGACGGCTTAATTCACCCCTCCACTTT
CASSASGRLNSPLHF
>few|NA|TRBJ2-7|TRBV27
TGTGCCAGCAGTGAGACTAGTCCACTGTACGAGCAGTACTTC
CASSETSPLYEQYF
>NA|TRBD2|TRBJ2-3|TRBV7-8
TGTGCCAGCTTTCGGTCCCGCGGACTAGCGGGAGGTGGGTCAGATACGCAGTATTTT
CASFRSRGLAGGGSDTQYF
>few|TRBD1|TRBJ2-1|TRBV5-6
TGTGCCAGCAGCTACCGGGACAGGGGTTTCAATGAGCAGTTCTTC
CASSYRDRGFNEQFF
>NA|NA|TRBJ2-7|TRBV6-2/TRBV6-3
TGTGCCAGCAGTTACTTGGCAGTCACCTACGAGCAGTACTTC
CASSYLAVTYEQYF
>few|NA|TRBJ2-5|TRBV28
TGTGCCAGCAGTCCCCTGGGCAACCAAGAGACCCAGTACTTC
CASSPLGNQETQYF
>NA|NA|TRBJ1-2|TRBV12-3/TRBV12-4
TGTGCCAGCAGTTTAAGGGCAGCTTATGGCTACACCTTC
CASSLRAAYGYTF
>few|TRBD2|TRBJ2-2|TRBV27
TGTGCCAGCAGTTTTGGGGGGGGACCGCTGAACACCGGGGAGCTGTTTTTT
CASSFGGGPLNTGELFF
>NA|NA|TRBJ1-1|TRBV20-1
TGCAGTGCGCCACGGAGACCTCGGAACACTGAAGCTTTCTTT
CSAPRRPRNTEAFF
>few|NA|TRBJ1-1|TRBV6-1
TGTGCCAGCAGTCCTAGGGGGAGGAGACTGAACACTGAAGCTTTCTTT
CASSPRGRRLNTEAFF
>NA|NA|TRBJ1-2|TRBV14
TGTGCCAGCAGCCCCATCGGCGCGTATGGCTACACCTTC
CASSPIGAYGYTF
>NA|NA|TRBJ2-1|TRBV12-3/TRBV12-4
TGTGCCAGCACCATTCTGGGTAGCTCCTACAATGAGCAGTTCTTC
CASTILGSSYNEQFF